The entry below gives a single T cell receptor beta chain sequence along with its context. The antigen remains undetermined. The junction does not match germline at one end; this may be a read error. The CDR3 is 14 amino acids. From germline, CDR1 is SNHLY and CDR2 FYNNEI. These data belong to a study of type 1 regulatory T cells. As for the study in general: T-allo10 is a Tr1-enriched, alloantigen-specific CD4 T cell product made in vitro.

TCRdb re-called the reads with MiXCR, one entry per CDR3 protein. This sample carries over 55,000 distinct CDR3 sequences, just under 50% of them seen once, and the ten largest clones take 2% to 2.5%. Sequenced sample: cultured non-Tr1 T cells, either the whole culture or a sorted T cell fraction (not recorded which). The clonotype comes from a human donor in good health. V gene TRBV2 combines with J gene TRBJ2-2, with D perhaps TRBD1 (7 bases). CDR3 residues: CASRDRIATGGLFF. CDR3 nucleotides: TGTGCCAGCAGGGACAGGATAGCCACCGGGGGGCTGTTTTTT.